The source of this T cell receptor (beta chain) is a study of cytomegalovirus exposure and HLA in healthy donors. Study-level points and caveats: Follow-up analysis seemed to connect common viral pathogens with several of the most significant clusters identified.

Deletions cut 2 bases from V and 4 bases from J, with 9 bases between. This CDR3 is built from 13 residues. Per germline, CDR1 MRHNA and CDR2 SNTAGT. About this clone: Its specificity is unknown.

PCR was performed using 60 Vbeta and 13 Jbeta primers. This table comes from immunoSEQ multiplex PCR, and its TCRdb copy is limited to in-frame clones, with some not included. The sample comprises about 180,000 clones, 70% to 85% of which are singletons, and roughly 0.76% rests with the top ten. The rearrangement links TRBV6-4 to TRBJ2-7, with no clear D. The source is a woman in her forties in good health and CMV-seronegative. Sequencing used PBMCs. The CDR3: CASSDAPQYEQYF. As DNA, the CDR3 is TGTGCCAGCAGTGACGCCCCACAATACGAGCAGTACTTC.